This T cell receptor beta chain originates from a study of human T cells and chemical hapten exposure. Study-wide points: PT1 expanded TCR numbers tracked positively with patch test score. Clustering by CDR3 similarity yielded significantly more large clusters from expanded TCRs than controls.

The time point is: patch test 1, 2 weeks after DPC sensitization. Treatment of the sample: therapeutic diphenylcyclopropenone sensitization with weekly scalp DPC. Points on this clonotype: Its antigen is currently unknown.

Germline assignment: CDR1 MDHEN and CDR2 SYDVKM. With 10 bases removed from V and 0 bases from J, the gap between germline ends came to 6 bases. The CDR3 length is 11 residues. In the authors' methods: TCR counts had a median of approximately 87,000 per sample and spanned roughly 23,224 to 700,000. TCRdb analysed the RACE reads with MiXCR anew, one entry per CDR3 protein. The authors' filters were not applied to this entry. The table shows 150,000 to 200,000 distinct CDR3 sequences, with about 14% occurring only once. The sequence was collected from a woman in her thirties with alopecia areata. Some clones in this sample may be carry-over from other donors' samples. The gene calls are TRBV28 and TRBJ1-1; D unclear. Sequences were derived from whole blood, sampled in connection with sensitization to the hapten diphenylcyclopropenone (DPC). Here the CDR3 DNA reads TGTGCCACCGAACTGAACACTGAAGCTTTCTTT. This sequence encodes CATELNTEAFF.